The entry that follows covers one TCR beta chain sequence. What it binds is not known. This sample is part of a study of siplizumab effects on memory and regulatory T cells. Study-level points and caveats: An assignable phenotype, naive or memory, was missing from roughly 76-95% of proliferating CD4+ or CD8+ clones. It seemed that naive T cells were more diverse than memory cells and were major contributors to the alloresponse. With siplizumab, cumulative frequency of CD4+ memory-derived alloreactive sequences dropped significantly.

The ends were cut back, 1 base at V and 5 bases at J, with 15 bases in the middle. The CDR3 spans 15 residues. CDR1 and CDR2 from the germline V gene are MNHEY and SVGAGI. Sequencing used immunoSEQ multiplex PCR; TCRdb keeps in-frame clones, though not all of them. This table has roughly 100,000 clones, 93% appearing once. The V call is TRBV6-5, the J call TRBJ2-7, with D possibly called TRBD1 or TRBD2 (6 bases each). Sequences were obtained from Tregs sorted from blood. The TCR was taken from a human donor in good health. CDR3 DNA sequence: TGTGCCAGCAGTTACTATCGCACAGGGAGGCACGAGCAGTACTTC. Its protein is CASSYYRTGRHEQYF.